A single sample gave rise to the 15 T cell receptor beta chains below, sequenced in a study of response to subunit inactivated influenza vaccine. TCRdb reprocessed the RT-PCR reads with MiXCR, giving one entry per CDR3 protein. The sample holds 500,000 to 550,000 distinct CDR3 sequences, approximately 7.3% seen once. The sequences come from PBMCs from blood, collected less than 30 months after vaccination. These receptor sequences come from a man between 45 and 75 years old who received an inactivated influenza vaccine.

This clonotype occurred many times. The chain is built from TRBV10-3 and TRBJ2-1, with TRBD2 matching over 9 bases. This CDR3 comprises 16 residues. V gave up 7 bases and J gave up 0 bases; unmatched junction bases: 7. Germline V gene lookup returns CDR1 ENHRY and CDR2 SYGVKD. The CDR3 spells CAITGSLAGSYNEQFF. The CDR3 DNA reads as TGTGCCATCACAGGCTCACTAGCGGGCTCCTACAATGAGCAGTTCTTC.

This clonotype was detected a few times. In DNA form, the CDR3 reads TGCAGCGTACAACCGGGGCAACAGGGCTACGAGCAGTACTTC. As protein: CSVQPGQQGYEQYF. The chain combines TRBV29-1 with TRBJ2-7; D may be TRBD1 (6 bases). The CDR3 sequence is 14 residues long. The germline gives CDR1 SQVTM, CDR2 ANQGSEA. The V gene lost 6 bases and the J gene lost 3 bases, with 18 bases spanning the gap.

This chain uses TRBV4-3 with TRBJ1-5; TRBD1 aligns across 11 bases. The germline V gene encodes CDR1 LGHNA and CDR2 YSLEER. V was clipped by 0 bases and J by 7 bases; unmatched bases: 8. The CDR3 loop spans 17 amino acids. The CDR3 region is CASSQELPGTGGQPQHF. As DNA, the CDR3 is TGCGCCAGCAGCCAAGAACTTCCCGGGACAGGGGGACAGCCCCAGCATTTT.

The CDR3 region is CASRPISGELFF. CDR3 coding DNA: TGTGCCAGCAGACCCATCTCCGGGGAGCTGTTTTTT. The V and J genes are TRBV7-2 and TRBJ2-2; no firm D call. This CDR3 contains 12 residues. The V and J ends lost 6 bases and 6 bases respectively, with 8 bases between them. Germline lookup yields CDR1 SGHTA and CDR2 FQGNSA.

A word on this clonotype: This may be a read error: a much more frequent sequence differs by one nucleotide. The rearrangement uses TRBV5-1 and TRBJ2-1, with D possibly TRBD2 on 5 matching bases. Trimming removed 0 bases at V and 9 bases at J, with 16 bases between. This CDR3 comprises 15 residues. Germline lookup yields CDR1 SGHRS and CDR2 YFSETQ. The CDR3 nucleotides read TGCGCCAGCAGCTTGGATAGCGTGTATTACGGTGAGCAGTTCTTC. Its protein product is CASSLDSVYYGEQFF.

There are a few counts of this clonotype. A read error may produce the germline difference seen at one junction end. V and J are TRBV7-9 and TRBJ2-1; no clear D. CDR1 and CDR2 from the germline V gene are SEHNR and FQNEAQ (reference sequence). The CDR3 length is 14 residues. Here the CDR3 reads CASSLVSVGSGYRF. DNA of the CDR3: TGTGCCAGCAGCTTAGTTAGTGTGGGTAGTGGCTACCGCTTC.

The chain joins TRBV4-3 to TRBJ2-5, with TRBD2 matching 13 bases. Germline CDR1 LGHNA, CDR2 YSLEER. V lost 1 base and J lost 5; bases outside the gene matches: 4. The CDR3 is 16 residues long. CDR3: CASSQGTSGSSETQYF. CDR3 sequence (DNA): TGCGCCAGCAGCCAAGGGACTAGCGGGAGTTCGGAGACCCAGTACTTC.

Ten or more counts support this clonotype. The chain employs TRBV7-8 and TRBJ2-7; TRBD1 is a possible D gene (6 bases). V was cut by 4 bases and J by 1 base, with 11 bases left in between. This CDR3 spans 14 amino acids. The germline V gene encodes CDR1 SGHVS and CDR2 FQNEAQ. The CDR3 protein is CASSSRQDSYEQYF. In DNA, the CDR3 is TGTGCCAGCAGCTCACGACAGGATTCCTACGAGCAGTACTTC.

The V call is TRBV7-2, the J call TRBJ1-4; 7 bases agree with TRBD1. Germline CDR1 SGHTA, CDR2 FQGNSA. The CDR3 has 15 amino acids. After removal of 5 bases from V and 5 bases from J, the junction contained 8 bases not matched to a gene. DNA of the CDR3: TGTGCCAGCAGCATCTTGACAGGGCCGAATGAAAAACTGTTTTTT. Translating gives CASSILTGPNEKLFF.

This chain links TRBV18 with TRBJ2-1, with 11 positions matching TRBD2. This CDR3 comprises 17 residues. V shed 2 bases and J 5 bases; nucleotides not matched to a gene: 8. Germline V gene lookup returns CDR1 KGHSH and CDR2 LQKENI. CDR3 nucleotides: TGTGCCAGCTCACCATGGGCTAGCGGGGGGAAACACAATGAGCAGTTCTTC. This gives the protein CASSPWASGGKHNEQFF.

As concerns this clonotype: It may be a read error: a sequence one base away is much more abundant. The chain has TRBV16 and TRBJ1-1, with D possibly matching TRBD1 (5 bases). The germline V gene encodes CDR1 KGHSY and CDR2 FQNENV. The CDR3 covers 16 residues. This CDR3 reads CASSESEGSMNTEAFF. CDR3 in DNA: TGTGCCAGCAGCGAATCAGAGGGGAGCATGAACACTGAAGCTTTCTTT. The complete variable domain, with remaining parts taken from reference TRBV16 and TRBJ1-1, reads GEEVAQTPKHLVRGEGQKAKLYCAPIKGHSYVFWYQQVLKNEFKFLISFQNENVFDETGMPKERFSAKCLPNSPCSLEIQATKLEDSAVYFCASSESEGSMNTEAFFGQGTRLTVV.

V and J are TRBV18 and TRBJ2-6, with D hard to call. This CDR3 contains 16 residues. The germline V and J ends were trimmed by 3 bases and 0 bases, with 9 bases remaining between them. Per germline, CDR1 KGHSH and CDR2 LQKENI. The CDR3 spells CASSPVRISGANVLTF. The DNA for the CDR3 is TGTGCCAGCTCACCGGTCCGTATCTCTGGGGCCAACGTCCTGACTTTC.

This chain links TRBV20-1 with TRBJ1-2; 9 nucleotides line up with TRBD1. V was clipped by 3 bases and J by 6 bases; unmatched bases: 8. The CDR3 is 14 residues long. Per the germline V gene, CDR1 is DFQATT and CDR2 is SNEGSKA (reference sequence). The CDR3 loop is CSARAGTGSHGYTF. CDR3 DNA: TGCAGTGCTAGGGCCGGGACAGGGTCGCATGGCTACACCTTC.

This clonotype was counted at least ten times. The V and J genes are TRBV12-3 or TRBV12-4 and TRBJ2-7, with D perhaps matching TRBD1 (6 bases). The germline V and J ends were trimmed by 9 bases and 4 bases, with 16 bases remaining between them. The CDR3 has 13 residues. The DNA for the CDR3 is TGTGCCAGTCGAGCCGGGACAAATTACGAGCAGTACTTC. Translating gives CASRAGTNYEQYF.

This clonotype was counted a few times. V usage is TRBV3-1 and J usage is TRBJ2-7; D unclear. From germline, CDR1 is LGHDT and CDR2 YNNKEL (reference sequence). V was pared by 0 bases and J by 2 bases, with 20 bases between. CDR3 length: 18 residues. The chain's CDR3 is CASSQDSPTDHFAYEQYF. For the CDR3, the DNA is TGTGCCAGCAGCCAAGATTCTCCTACAGACCATTTCGCCTACGAGCAGTACTTC.